This TCR beta chain was sequenced during a study of T cell responses to AZD1222 COVID-19 vaccine. In the study overall: Combined were second doses at about 4 or about 12 weeks. The study, taken as a whole, reports: Compared with day 0, the breadth and depth of the Spike-specific TCR repertoire rose significantly after two doses of AZD1222. Repertoires were sampled only after the peak T cell response. Clonal diversity was possibly underestimated; the donors were predominantly white British and more often female.

Clones were sequenced by immunoSEQ multiplex PCR, and TCRdb holds only the in-frame ones, with some missing. This sample carries under 200,000 clones, roughly 90% of them seen once, and the ten largest clones take roughly 0.99%. CDR1 KGHSH and CDR2 LQKENI come from the germline V gene. This CDR3 has 19 amino acids. The junction had 10 bases not matched to a gene; V was cut back by 3 bases and J by 0 bases. This clone showed up just once. Antigen: not known. This receptor was identified in an adult in good health. The sample was peripheral blood, taken on day 0 of AZD1222 vaccination. The chain uses TRBV18 and TRBJ1-3, with TRBD1 matching 11 bases. The CDR3 loop is CASSPPGQGVFYSGNTIYF. The CDR3 nucleotides read TGTGCCAGCTCACCGCCGGGACAGGGGGTTTTCTACTCTGGAAACACCATATATTTT.